The T cell receptor beta chain under discussion was sequenced for a study of shared clonotypes between healthy human individuals. A note on this clone: No antigen is known for it.

It was CD45RO-negative cells, positively selected for CCR7, that made up naive CD8 cells, with terminally differentiated effector memory CD45RA+ cells excluded. Regarding the study as a whole: The diversity represented, both genetic and in exposure history, was limited by few donors.

Researchers divided each subset's genomic DNA evenly across several immunoSEQ plates. The authors' processing: ImmunoSEQ junction-only sequences lacked quality scores, so their filtering differed. Profiled with immunoSEQ multiplex PCR; TCRdb holds only in-frame clones, not every one. Clonal size and the V and J genes are those of that table, whereas D and trimming came from the DNA. The table lists around 2,100,000 clones, approximately 94% of them singletons. V lost 5 bases and J 7 bases, leaving 12 bases between the germline ends. Germline values: CDR1 SEHNR, CDR2 FQNEAQ (reference sequence). The CDR3 consists of 13 residues.

The genes are TRBV7-9 and TRBJ1-5; D call uncertain. This sequence was found in a man aged 18 to 35 in good health. Material for sequencing was naive CD8+ T cells sorted from blood. The CDR3 sequence is CASSPPSGQPQHF. The CDR3 DNA sequence: TGTGCCAGCAGCCCTCCGTCGGGGCAGCCCCAGCATTTT.